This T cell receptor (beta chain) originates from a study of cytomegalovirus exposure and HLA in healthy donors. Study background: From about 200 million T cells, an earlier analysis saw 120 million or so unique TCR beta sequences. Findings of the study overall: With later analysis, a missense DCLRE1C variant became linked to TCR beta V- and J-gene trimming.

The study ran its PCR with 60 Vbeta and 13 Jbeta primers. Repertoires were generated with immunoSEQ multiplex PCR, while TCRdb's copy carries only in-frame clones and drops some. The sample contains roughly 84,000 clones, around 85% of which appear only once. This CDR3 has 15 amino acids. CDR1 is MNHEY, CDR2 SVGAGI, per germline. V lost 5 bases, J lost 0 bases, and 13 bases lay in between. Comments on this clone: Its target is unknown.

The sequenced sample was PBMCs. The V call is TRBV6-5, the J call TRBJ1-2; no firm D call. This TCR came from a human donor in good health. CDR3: CASSKTGNSNYGYTF. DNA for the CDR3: TGTGCCAGCAGTAAGACGGGGAACTCTAACTATGGCTACACCTTC.